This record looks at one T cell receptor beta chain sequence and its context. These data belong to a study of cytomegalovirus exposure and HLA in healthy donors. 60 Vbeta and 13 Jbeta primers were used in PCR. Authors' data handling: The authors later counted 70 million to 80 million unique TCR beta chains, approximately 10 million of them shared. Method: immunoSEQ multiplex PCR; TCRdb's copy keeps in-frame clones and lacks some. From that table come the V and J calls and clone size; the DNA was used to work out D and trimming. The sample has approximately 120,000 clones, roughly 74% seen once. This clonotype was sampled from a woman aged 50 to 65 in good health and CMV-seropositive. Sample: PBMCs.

The CDR3 nucleotides are TGTGCCAGCAGCGACGGAGGAGGCAATTCACCCCTCCACTTT. This codes for CASSDGGGNSPLHF. The chain has TRBV9 and TRBJ1-6; D remains unclear. Germline V CDR1 and CDR2: SGDLS, YYNGEE. Deletions cut 3 bases from V and 7 bases from J, with 11 bases between. The CDR3 has 14 amino acids.